Presented here are 9 T cell receptor beta chains from one specimen sequenced in a study of cytomegalovirus exposure and HLA in healthy donors. Primers for the PCR totalled 60 Vbeta and 13 Jbeta. Sequenced by immunoSEQ multiplex PCR; TCRdb stores in-frame clones only, minus some. The profile shows about 130,000 clones, roughly a tenth of them singletons. The sample comprised PBMCs. The origin of the receptors is a woman aged 18-29 years in good health and CMV-seropositive.

This clone was seen a handful of times. The chain employs TRBV28 and TRBJ1-2; D unclear. The ends were cut back, 6 bases at V and 4 bases at J, with 12 bases in the middle. CDR1 and CDR2 (germline): MDHEN, SYDVKM. The CDR3 consists of 13 residues. CDR3 residues: CASSPNSLYGYTF. In DNA form, the CDR3 reads TGTGCCAGCAGCCCGAACAGTCTCTATGGCTACACCTTC.

In this sample, this clone turned up a few times. The V gene is TRBV6-5, the J gene TRBJ1-5; no clear D gene. There are 13 residues in the CDR3. Germline loops: CDR1 MNHEY, CDR2 SVGAGI. Deletions cut 8 bases from V and 6 bases from J, with 14 bases between. This CDR3 is CASSWGAAQPQHF. The CDR3 coding sequence is TGTGCCAGCTCTTGGGGAGCCGCTCAGCCCCAGCATTTT.

CDR3 protein: CASSLGPGAHEQYF. CDR3 DNA: TGCGCCAGCAGCTTGGGGCCTGGAGCCCACGAGCAGTACTTC. The chain uses TRBV5-1 and TRBJ2-7, with D hard to call. CDR3 length: 14 residues. Looked up from germline, CDR1 is SGHRS and CDR2 is YFSETQ. Trimming took off 0 bases at V and 5 bases at J, with 12 bases between the two ends.

This rearrangement joins TRBV14 to TRBJ2-7; 10 bases are shared with TRBD2. Trimming cost V 4 bases and J 2 bases; bases outside gene matches: 5. Germline CDR1 SGHDN, CDR2 FVKESK. This CDR3 is built from 15 residues. CDR3 sequence (DNA): TGTGCCAGCAGCCCAGGACTAGCGGAAGCCTACGAGCAGTACTTC. This codes for CASSPGLAEAYEQYF.

This clone was seen only a few times. The chain joins TRBV19 to TRBJ1-2; the D is unclear. V was pared by 3 bases and J by 4 bases, with 9 bases between. Germline V CDR1 and CDR2: LNHDA, SQIVND (reference sequence). There are 13 residues in the CDR3. CDR3 nucleotide sequence: TGTGCCAGTAGTATTGAGGTTACCTATGGCTACACCTTC. This gives the protein CASSIEVTYGYTF.

In this sample, this clone turned up a few times. The junction shows a germline mismatch at one end, possibly a read error. V usage is TRBV6-5 and J usage is TRBJ1-2; 7 bases fit TRBD1. The V gene's germline CDR1 is MNHEY and CDR2 SVGAGI. CDR3 length: 14 residues. The CDR3 reads CASSYAGGAYGYPF. For the CDR3, the DNA is TGTGCCAGCAGTTATGCAGGGGGTGCCTATGGCTACCCCTTC.

This clone was seen more than once but under ten times. The chain combines TRBV27 with TRBJ1-2; D gene ambiguous. Per the germline V gene, CDR1 is MNHEY and CDR2 is SMNVEV (reference sequence). V gave up 8 bases and J gave up 7 bases, with 17 bases separating them. The CDR3 is made up of 13 amino acids. CDR3 nucleotides: TGTGCCAGCGCAGACCTTAGATCAGGTGGCTACACCTTC. Protein product: CASADLRSGGYTF.

The V gene is TRBV2, the J gene TRBJ1-4; D is undetermined. This CDR3 comprises 15 residues. Germline-derived CDR1 and CDR2 are SNHLY and FYNNEI. V was pared by 7 bases and J by 4 bases, with 16 bases between. The CDR3 is CASTPIGLNNEKLFF. CDR3 DNA: TGTGCCAGCACTCCCATCGGACTGAATAATGAAAAACTGTTTTTT. Based on the CDR3 plus reference TRBV2 and TRBJ1-4, the full variable domain is EPEVTQTPSHQVTQMGQEVILRCVPISNHLYFYWYRQILGQKVEFLVSFYNNEISEKSEIFDDQFSVERPDGSNFTLKIRSTKLEDSAMYFCASTPIGLNNEKLFFGSGTQLSVL.

The chain links TRBV2 to TRBJ1-1; the D is unclear. This CDR3 is built from 11 residues. Trimming cost V 11 bases and J 0 bases, with 7 bases left between them. The germline CDR1 and CDR2 sequences are SNHLY and FYNNEI. The CDR3 spells CAVRLNTEAFF. The CDR3 coding sequence is TGTGCCGTGCGCCTGAACACTGAAGCTTTCTTT. The entire variable domain, with the rest obtained from reference TRBV2 and TRBJ1-1, is as follows: EPEVTQTPSHQVTQMGQEVILRCVPISNHLYFYWYRQILGQKVEFLVSFYNNEISEKSEIFDDQFSVERPDGSNFTLKIRSTKLEDSAMYFCAVRLNTEAFFGQGTRLTVV.